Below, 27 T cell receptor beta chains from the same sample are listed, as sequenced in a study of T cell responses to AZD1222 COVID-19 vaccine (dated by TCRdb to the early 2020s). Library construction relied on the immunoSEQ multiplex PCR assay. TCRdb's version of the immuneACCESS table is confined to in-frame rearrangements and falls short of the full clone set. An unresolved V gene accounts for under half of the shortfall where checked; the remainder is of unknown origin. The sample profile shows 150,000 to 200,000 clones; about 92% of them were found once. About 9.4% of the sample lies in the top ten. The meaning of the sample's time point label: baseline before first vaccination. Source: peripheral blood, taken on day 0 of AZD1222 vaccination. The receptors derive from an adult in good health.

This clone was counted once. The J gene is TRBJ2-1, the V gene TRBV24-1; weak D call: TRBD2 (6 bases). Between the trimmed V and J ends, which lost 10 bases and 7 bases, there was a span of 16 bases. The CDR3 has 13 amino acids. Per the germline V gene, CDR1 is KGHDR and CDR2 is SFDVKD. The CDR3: CATESLASNEQFF. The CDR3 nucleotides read TGTGCCACGGAAAGCCTAGCGAGTAATGAGCAGTTCTTC.

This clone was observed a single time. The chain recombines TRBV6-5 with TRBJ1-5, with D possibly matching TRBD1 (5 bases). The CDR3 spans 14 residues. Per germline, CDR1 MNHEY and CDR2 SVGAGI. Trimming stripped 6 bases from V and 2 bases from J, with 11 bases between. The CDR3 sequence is CASRSGYGNQPQHF. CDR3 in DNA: TGTGCCAGCAGGTCAGGGTACGGCAATCAGCCCCAGCATTTT.

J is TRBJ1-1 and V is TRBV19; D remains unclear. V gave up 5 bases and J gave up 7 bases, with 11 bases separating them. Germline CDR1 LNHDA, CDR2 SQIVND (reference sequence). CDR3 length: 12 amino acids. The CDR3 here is CASSYEGLEAFF. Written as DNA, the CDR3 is TGTGCCAGTAGTTACGAGGGCCTTGAAGCTTTCTTT.

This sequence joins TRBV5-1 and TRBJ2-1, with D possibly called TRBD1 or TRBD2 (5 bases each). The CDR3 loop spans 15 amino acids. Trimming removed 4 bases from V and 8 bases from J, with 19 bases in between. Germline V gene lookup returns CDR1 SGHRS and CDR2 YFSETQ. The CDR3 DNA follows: TGCGCCAGCAGCCTCGAAGAGACGGTGGGGGATGAGCAGTTCTTC. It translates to CASSLEETVGDEQFF.

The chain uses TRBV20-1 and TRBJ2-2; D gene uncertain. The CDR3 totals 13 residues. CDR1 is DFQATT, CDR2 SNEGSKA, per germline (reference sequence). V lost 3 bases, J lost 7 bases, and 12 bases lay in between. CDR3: CSASYRFGGELFF. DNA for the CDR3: TGCAGTGCTAGTTACAGATTCGGCGGGGAGCTGTTTTTT.

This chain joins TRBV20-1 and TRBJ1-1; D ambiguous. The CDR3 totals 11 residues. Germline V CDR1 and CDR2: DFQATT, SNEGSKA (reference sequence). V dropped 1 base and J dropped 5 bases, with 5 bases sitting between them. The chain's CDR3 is CSARVETEAFF. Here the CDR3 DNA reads TGCAGTGCTAGAGTGGAGACTGAAGCTTTCTTT.

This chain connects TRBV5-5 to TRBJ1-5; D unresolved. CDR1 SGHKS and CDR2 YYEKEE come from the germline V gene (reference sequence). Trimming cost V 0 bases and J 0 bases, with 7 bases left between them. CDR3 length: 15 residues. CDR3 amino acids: CASSLGEGSNQPQHF. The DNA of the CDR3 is TGTGCCAGCAGCTTGGGAGAGGGTAGCAATCAGCCCCAGCATTTT.

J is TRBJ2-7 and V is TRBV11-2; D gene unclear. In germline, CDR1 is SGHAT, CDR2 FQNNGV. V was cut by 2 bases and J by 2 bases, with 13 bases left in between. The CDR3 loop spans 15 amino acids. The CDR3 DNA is TGTGCCAGCAGCTTAAGGTTCCCCGGGCCCTACGAGCAGTACTTC. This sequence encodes CASSLRFPGPYEQYF.

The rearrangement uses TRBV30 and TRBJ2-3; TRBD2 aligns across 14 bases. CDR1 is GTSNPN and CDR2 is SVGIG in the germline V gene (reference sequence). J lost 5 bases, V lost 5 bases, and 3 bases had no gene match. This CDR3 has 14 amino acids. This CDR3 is CAWGLAGGVDTQYF. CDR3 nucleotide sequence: TGTGCCTGGGGACTAGCGGGAGGTGTAGATACGCAGTATTTT.

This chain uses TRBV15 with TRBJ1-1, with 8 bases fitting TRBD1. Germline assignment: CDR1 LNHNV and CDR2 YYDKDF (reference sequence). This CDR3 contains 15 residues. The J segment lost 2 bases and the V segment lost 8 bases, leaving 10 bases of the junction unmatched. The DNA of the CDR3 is TGTGCCACCGGAGGACAGGGACCCTCAAACACTGAAGCTTTCTTT. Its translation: CATGGQGPSNTEAFF.

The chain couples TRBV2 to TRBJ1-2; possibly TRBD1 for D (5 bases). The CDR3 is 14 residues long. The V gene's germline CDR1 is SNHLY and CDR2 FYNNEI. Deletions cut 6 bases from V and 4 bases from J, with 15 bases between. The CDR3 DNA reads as TGTGCCAGCAGGGCGACAGCGGGCGGCTATGGCTACACCTTC. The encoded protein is CASRATAGGYGYTF.

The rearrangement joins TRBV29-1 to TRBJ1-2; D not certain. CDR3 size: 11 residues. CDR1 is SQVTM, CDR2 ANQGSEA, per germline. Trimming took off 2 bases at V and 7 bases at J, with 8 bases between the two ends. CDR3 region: CSVEFGVGYTF. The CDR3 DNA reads TGCAGCGTTGAATTCGGTGTTGGCTACACCTTC.

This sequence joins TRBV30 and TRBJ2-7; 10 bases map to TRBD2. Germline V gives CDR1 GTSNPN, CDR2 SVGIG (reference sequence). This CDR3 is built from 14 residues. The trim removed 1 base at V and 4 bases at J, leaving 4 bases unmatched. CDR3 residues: CAWSDSGGSYEQYF. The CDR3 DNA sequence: TGTGCCTGGAGTGATAGCGGGGGGTCATACGAGCAGTACTTC. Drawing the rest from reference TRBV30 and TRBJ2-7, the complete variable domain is SQTIHQWPATLVQPVGSPLSLECTVEGTSNPNLYWYRQAAGRGLQLLFYSVGIGQISSEVPQNLSASRPQDRQFILSSKKLLLSDSGFYLCAWSDSGGSYEQYFGPGTRLTVT.

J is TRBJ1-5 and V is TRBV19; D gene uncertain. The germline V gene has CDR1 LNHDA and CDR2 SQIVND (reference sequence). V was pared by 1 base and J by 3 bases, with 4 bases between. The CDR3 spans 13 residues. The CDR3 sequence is CASSIGVNQPQHF. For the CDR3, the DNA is TGTGCCAGTAGTATAGGAGTCAATCAGCCCCAGCATTTT.

The CDR3 DNA sequence: TGCGCCAGCAGCCCCCAAACCTACAGGGGAACGGGAAACACCATATATTTT. Its translation: CASSPQTYRGTGNTIYF. This chain joins TRBV4-3 and TRBJ1-3; 7 positions match TRBD1. Germline-derived CDR1 and CDR2 are LGHNA and YSLEER. V lost 4 bases and J lost 4; bases outside the gene matches: 13. The CDR3 spans 17 residues.

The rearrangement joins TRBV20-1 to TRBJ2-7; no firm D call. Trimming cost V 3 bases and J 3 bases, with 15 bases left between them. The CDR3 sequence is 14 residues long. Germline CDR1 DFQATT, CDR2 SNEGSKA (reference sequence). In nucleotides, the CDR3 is TGCAGTGCTAGTGCTGGACGGTTATTCTACGAGCAGTACTTC. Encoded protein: CSASAGRLFYEQYF.

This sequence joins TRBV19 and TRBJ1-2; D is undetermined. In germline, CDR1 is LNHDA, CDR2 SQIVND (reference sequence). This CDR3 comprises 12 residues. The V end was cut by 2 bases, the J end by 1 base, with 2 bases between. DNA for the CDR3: TGTGCCAGTAGTATATTTAACTATGGCTACACCTTC. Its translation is CASSIFNYGYTF.

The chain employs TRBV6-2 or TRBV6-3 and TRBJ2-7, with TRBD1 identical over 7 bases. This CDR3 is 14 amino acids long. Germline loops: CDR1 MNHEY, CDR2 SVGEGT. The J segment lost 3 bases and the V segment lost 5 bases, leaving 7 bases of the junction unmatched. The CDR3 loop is CASSLRSGGYEQYV. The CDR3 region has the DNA TGTGCCAGCAGTCTCCGATCAGGGGGCTACGAGCAGTACGTC.

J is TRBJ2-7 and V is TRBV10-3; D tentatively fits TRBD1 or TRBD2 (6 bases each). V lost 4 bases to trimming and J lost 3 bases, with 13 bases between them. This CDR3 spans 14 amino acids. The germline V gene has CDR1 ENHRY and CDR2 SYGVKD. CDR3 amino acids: CAISGGGHNYEQYV. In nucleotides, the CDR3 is TGTGCCATCAGTGGAGGGGGGCACAACTACGAGCAGTACGTC.

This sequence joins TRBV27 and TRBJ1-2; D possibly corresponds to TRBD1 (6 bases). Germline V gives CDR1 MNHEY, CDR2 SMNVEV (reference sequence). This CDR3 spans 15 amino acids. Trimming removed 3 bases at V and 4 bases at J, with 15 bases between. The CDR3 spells CASSFTGGRAYGYTF. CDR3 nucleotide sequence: TGTGCCAGCAGTTTTACCGGGGGCCGGGCCTATGGCTACACCTTC.

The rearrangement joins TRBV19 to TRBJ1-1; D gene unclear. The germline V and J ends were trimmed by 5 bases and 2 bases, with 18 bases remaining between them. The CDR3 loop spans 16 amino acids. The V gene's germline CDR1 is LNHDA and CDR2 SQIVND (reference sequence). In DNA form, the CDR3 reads TGTGCCAGTAGTGGGGATAGGCGGAGTTTAAACACTGAAGCTTTCTTT. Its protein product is CASSGDRRSLNTEAFF.

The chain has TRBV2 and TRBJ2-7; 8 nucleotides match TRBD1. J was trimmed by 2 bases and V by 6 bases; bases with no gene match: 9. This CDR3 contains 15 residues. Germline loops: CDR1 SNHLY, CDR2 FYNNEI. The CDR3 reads CASRMETGDTYEQYF. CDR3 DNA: TGTGCCAGCAGAATGGAGACAGGGGATACCTACGAGCAGTACTTC.

Here the CDR3 DNA reads TGTGCCAGCAGCGTTTCGGGGGAGCTGTTTTTT. This translates into CASSVSGELFF. The chain uses TRBV21-1 and TRBJ2-2; whether TRBD2, the table's D call, matches the DNA was not checked. TRBV21-1 is described as a pseudogene. The CDR3 spans 11 residues.

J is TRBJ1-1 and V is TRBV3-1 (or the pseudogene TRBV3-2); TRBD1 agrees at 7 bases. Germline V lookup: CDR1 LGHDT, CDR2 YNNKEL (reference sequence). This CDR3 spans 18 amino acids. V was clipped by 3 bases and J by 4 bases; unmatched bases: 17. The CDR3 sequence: CASSHSLRLRQGGTEAFF. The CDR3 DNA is TGTGCCAGCAGCCACTCGCTTCGTCTTAGACAGGGTGGCACTGAAGCTTTCTTT.

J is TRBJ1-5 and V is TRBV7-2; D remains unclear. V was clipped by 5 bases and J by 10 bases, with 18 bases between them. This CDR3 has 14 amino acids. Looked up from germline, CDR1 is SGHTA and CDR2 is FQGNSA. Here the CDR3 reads CASSPYSSLAPQHF. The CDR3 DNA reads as TGTGCCAGCAGCCCTTACTCATCCCTAGCCCCCCAGCATTTT.

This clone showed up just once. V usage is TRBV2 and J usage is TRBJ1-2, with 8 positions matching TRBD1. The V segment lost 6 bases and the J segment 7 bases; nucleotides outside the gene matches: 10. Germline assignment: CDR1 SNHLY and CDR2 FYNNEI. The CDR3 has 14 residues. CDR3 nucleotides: TGTGCCAGCAGAATGGGACAGGCCGTGGGTGGCTACACCTTC. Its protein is CASRMGQAVGGYTF.

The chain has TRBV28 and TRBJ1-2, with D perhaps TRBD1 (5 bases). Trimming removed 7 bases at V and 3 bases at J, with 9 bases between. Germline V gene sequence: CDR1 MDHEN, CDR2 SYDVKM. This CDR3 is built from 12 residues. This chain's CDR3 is CASKSGYYGYTF. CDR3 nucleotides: TGTGCCAGCAAGTCAGGGTACTATGGCTACACCTTC.